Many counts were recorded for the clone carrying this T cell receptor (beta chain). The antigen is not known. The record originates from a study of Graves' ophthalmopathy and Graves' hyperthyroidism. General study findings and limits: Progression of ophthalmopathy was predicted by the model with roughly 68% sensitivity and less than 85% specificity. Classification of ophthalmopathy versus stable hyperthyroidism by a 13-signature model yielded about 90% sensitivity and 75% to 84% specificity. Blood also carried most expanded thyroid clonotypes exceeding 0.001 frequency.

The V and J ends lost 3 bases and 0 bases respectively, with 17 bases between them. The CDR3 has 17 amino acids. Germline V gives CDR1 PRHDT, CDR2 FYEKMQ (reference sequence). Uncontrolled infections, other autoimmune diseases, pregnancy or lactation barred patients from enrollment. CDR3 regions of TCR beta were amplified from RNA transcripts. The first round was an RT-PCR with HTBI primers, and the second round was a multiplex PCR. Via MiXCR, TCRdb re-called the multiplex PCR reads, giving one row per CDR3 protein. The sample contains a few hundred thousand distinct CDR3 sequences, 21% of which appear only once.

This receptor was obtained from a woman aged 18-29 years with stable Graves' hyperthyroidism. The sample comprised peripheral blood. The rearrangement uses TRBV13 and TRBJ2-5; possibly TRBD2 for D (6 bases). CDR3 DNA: TGTGCCAGCAGCTTGTCCTCCCCTCTAGCGTACCAAGAGACCCAGTACTTC. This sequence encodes CASSLSSPLAYQETQYF. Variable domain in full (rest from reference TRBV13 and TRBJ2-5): AAGVIQSPRHLIKEKRETATLKCYPIPRHDTVYWYQQGPGQDPQFLISFYEKMQSDKGSIPDRFSAQQFSDYHSELNMSSLELGDSALYFCASSLSSPLAYQETQYFGPGTRLLVL.